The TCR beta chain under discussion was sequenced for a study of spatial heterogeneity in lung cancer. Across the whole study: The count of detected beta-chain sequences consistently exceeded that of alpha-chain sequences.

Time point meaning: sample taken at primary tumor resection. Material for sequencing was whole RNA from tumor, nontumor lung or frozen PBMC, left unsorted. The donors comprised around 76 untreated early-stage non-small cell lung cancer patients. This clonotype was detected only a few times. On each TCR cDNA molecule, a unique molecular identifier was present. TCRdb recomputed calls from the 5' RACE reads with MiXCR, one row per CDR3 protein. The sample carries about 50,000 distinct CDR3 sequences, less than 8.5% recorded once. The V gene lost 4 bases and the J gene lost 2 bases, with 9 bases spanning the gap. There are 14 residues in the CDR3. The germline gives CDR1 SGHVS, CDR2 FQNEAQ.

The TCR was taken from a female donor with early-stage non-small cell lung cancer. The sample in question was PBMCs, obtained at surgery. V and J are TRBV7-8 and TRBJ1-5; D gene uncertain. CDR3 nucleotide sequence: TGTGCCAGCAGCTCAATACGGGGCAATCAGCCCCAGCATTTT. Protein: CASSSIRGNQPQHF. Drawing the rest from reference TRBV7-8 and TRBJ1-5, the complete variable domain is GAGVSQSPRYKVAKRGQDVALRCDPISGHVSLFWYQQALGQGPEFLTYFQNEAQLDKSGLPSDRFFAERPEGSVSTLKIQRTQQEDSAVYLCASSSIRGNQPQHFGDGTRLSIL.